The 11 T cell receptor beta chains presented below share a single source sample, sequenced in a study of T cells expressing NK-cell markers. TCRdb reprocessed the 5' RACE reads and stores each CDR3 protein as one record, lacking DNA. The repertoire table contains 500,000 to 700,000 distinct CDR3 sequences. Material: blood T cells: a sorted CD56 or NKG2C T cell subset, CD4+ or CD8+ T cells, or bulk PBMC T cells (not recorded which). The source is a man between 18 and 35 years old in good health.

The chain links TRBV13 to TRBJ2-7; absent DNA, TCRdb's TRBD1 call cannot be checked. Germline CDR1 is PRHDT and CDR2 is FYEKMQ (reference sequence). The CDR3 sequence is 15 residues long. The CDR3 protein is CASSLVGTGYDEQYF.

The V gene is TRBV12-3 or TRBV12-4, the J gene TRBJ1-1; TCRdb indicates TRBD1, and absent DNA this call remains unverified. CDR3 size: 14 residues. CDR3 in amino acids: CASRRRDSNTEAFF.

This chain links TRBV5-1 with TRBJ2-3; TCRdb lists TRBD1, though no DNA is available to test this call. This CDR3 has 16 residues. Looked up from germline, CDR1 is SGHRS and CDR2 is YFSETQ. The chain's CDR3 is CASSRWGPLNTDTQYF.

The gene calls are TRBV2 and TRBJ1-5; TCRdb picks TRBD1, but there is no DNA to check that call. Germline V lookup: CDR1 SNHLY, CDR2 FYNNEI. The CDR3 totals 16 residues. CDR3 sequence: CASSAGTHRGNQPQHF. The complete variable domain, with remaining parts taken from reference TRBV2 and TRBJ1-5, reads EPEVTQTPSHQVTQMGQEVILRCVPISNHLYFYWYRQILGQKVEFLVSFYNNEISEKSEIFDDQFSVERPDGSNFTLKIRSTKLEDSAMYFCASSAGTHRGNQPQHFGDGTRLSIL.

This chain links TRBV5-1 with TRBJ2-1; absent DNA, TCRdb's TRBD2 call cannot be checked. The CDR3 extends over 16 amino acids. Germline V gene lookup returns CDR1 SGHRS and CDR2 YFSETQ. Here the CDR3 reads CASSLEGAGVYNEQFF.

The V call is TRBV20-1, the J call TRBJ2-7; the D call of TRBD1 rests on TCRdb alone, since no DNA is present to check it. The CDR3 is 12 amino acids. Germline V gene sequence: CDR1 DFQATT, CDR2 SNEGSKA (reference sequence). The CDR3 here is CSARAPSDEQYF.

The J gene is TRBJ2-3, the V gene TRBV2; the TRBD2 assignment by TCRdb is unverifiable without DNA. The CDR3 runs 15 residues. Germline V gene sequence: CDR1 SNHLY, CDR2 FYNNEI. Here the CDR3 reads CASSPSAGRADTQYF.

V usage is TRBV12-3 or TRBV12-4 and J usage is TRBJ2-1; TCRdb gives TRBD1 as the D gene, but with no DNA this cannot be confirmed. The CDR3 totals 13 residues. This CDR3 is CASQGVSYNEQFF.

CDR3 residues: CASSLWTGGQKLFF. The chain links TRBV7-2 to TRBJ1-4; absent DNA, TCRdb's TRBD1 call cannot be checked. The CDR3 covers 14 residues. CDR1 is SGHTA and CDR2 is FQGNSA in the germline V gene.

The CDR3 sequence is CASSLSALTGLKEQYF. The V gene is TRBV27, the J gene TRBJ2-7; TCRdb's D call, TRBD1, is unchecked because there is no DNA. Germline assignment: CDR1 MNHEY and CDR2 SMNVEV (reference sequence). This CDR3 has 16 residues.

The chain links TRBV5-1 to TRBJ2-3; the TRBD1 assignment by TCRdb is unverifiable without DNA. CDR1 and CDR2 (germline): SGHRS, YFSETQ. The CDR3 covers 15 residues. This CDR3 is CASSLDIGDPDTQYF. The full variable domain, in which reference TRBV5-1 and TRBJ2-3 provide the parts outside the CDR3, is KAGVTQTPRYLIKTRGQQVTLSCSPISGHRSVSWYQQTPGQGLQFLFEYFSETQRNKGNFPGRFSGRQFSNSRSEMNVSTLELGDSALYLCASSLDIGDPDTQYFGPGTRLTVL.